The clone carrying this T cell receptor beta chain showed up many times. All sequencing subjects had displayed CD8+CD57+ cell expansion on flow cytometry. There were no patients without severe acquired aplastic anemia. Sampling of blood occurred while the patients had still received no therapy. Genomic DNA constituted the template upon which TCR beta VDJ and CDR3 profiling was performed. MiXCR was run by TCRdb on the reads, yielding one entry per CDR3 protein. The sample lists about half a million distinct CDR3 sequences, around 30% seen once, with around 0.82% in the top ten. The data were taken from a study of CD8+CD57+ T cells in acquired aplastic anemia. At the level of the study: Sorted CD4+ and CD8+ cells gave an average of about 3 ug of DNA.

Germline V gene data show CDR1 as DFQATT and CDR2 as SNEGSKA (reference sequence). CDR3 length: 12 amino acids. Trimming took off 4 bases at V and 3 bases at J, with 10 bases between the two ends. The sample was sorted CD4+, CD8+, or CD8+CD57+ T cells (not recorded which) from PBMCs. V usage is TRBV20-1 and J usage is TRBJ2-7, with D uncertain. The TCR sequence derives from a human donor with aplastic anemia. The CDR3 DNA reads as TGCAGTGCTACAAAGGCGCTCTACGAGCAGTACTTC. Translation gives CSATKALYEQYF.